This T cell receptor (beta chain) was retrieved from a study of blood T cell repertoires in COVID-19. Sequencing used immunoSEQ multiplex PCR; TCRdb keeps in-frame clones, though not all of them. Of fewer than 200,000 clones detected, about 88% appear once; the ten largest clones hold about 1.2%. CDR3 length equals 15 residues. V was pared by 6 bases and J by 0 bases, with 12 bases between. Per the germline V gene, CDR1 is MNHEY and CDR2 is SMNVEV (reference sequence). Researchers sorted participants into cohorts using their self-reported clinical history. The chain carries TRBV27 and TRBJ1-5; TRBD1 is a possible D gene (5 bases). Sample: PBMCs or T cells enriched from blood (not recorded which). This clonotype originated in a human donor with acute COVID-19. The donor label of this sample is uncertain. This CDR3 reads CASSSRDYSNQPQHF. The CDR3 DNA follows: TGTGCCAGCAGCTCCCGGGACTATAGCAATCAGCCCCAGCATTTT.